This T cell receptor beta chain is from a study of immune evolution from preneoplasia to lung adenocarcinoma (dated by TCRdb to about 2021). Regarding the study in general: No AAH lesions showed HLA loss of heterozygosity, compared with 5.5% to 8% of AIS, roughly 15% of MIA and 30% to 35% of ADC lesions. According to the study, around 100 samples were used for TCR sequencing. The sample size depended on which specimens were available, not on a prior power calculation. TCR sequencing data came from 45 to 60 patients. Class I HLA alleles were inferred from exome data with POLYSOLVER, and allele-specific HLA loss was detected with LOHHLA. The immune data were integrated with whole exome sequencing and methylation data obtained from the same cohort of nodules. The overall cohort comprised just under 55 patients with pulmonary nodules who underwent surgical resection. The study used immune gene expression, TCR sequencing and multiplex immunofluorescence to profile the immune contexture of lung adenocarcinoma precursors and invasive adenocarcinoma. Resected precursor lesions (AAH, AIS, MIA) and invasive adenocarcinomas were compared against paired morphologically normal lung tissue. General findings and caveats noted by the study authors: T cell clonality was highest in KRAS-mutant nodules compared with EGFR-mutant or double wild-type lesions. Clonality was highest in normal lung, while later-stage lesions appeared to have lower clonality but higher T cell density and diversity. The highest top T cell clone frequencies were observed in normal lung, and a progressive decrease in top T cell clone frequencies appeared to occur from AAH through AIS, MIA and invasive adenocarcinoma. Because all patients were from Japan and China, applicability to Western populations was uncertain. The findings rested on association rather than direct causation, and larger cohorts with long-term follow-up and longitudinal biopsies were considered necessary.

TCR beta CDR3 regions were sequenced from DNA using the immunoSEQ hsTCRbeta Kit. The authors' analysis ran thus. TCR sequencing data were analysed with the ImmunoSEQ Analyzer. T cell clonality was calculated on productive rearrangements as 1 minus Pielou's evenness. To measure T cell diversity, the inverse Simpson index was applied to productive templates. T cell density was expressed as TCR beta template counts normalized to usable DNA, with usable DNA estimated by amplifying and sequencing housekeeping genes. Two-sided Kruskal-Wallis tests were used to compare TCR metrics between histologic stages. TCRdb's version of the immuneACCESS table is confined to in-frame rearrangements and falls short of the full clone set. An unresolved V gene accounts for under half of the shortfall where checked; the remainder is of unknown origin. Clone size and V and J calls were adopted from that table, with D and trimming inferred from the DNA. The sample profile shows 8,000 to 9,500 clones; about 72% of them were found once. The ten biggest clones cover 9.2% of the sample.

Note on this clone: Its target antigen remains unknown. No base quality values were provided; no much bigger clone lies one nucleotide off.

Resection was performed on patients in Japan or China between 2014 and 2017. The histologic diagnosis of each case was independently confirmed on H&E slides by two lung cancer pathologists. Macro-dissection after pathologic assessment enriched premalignant or tumor cells for nucleic acid extraction. The AllPrep DNA/RNA FFPE Kit was used to isolate DNA from FFPE tissue. The TCR originated in a donor at least 70 years old with lung adenocarcinoma. The sequenced sample was FFPE minimally invasive lung adenocarcinoma tissue. What the cell subset or site label conveys for this sample: micro-invasive lung adenocarcinoma (MIA).

In nucleotides, the sequence is TGTGCCACAAGTAGCCGACAGGGCGGCGGCTACACCTTC. This gives the protein CATSSRQGGGYTF. The rearranged chain carries TRBV6-5 and TRBJ1-2; TRBD1 fits 7 bases in the junction. The germline V end is reduced by 10 bases and the J end by 8 bases; junction bases left unmatched: 13. From the germline V gene, CDR1 is MNHEY and CDR2 is SVGAGI. The CDR3 holds 13 amino acids from the cysteine to the phenylalanine. Just CDR3 DNA is preserved here, 39 bases in frame from base 1.